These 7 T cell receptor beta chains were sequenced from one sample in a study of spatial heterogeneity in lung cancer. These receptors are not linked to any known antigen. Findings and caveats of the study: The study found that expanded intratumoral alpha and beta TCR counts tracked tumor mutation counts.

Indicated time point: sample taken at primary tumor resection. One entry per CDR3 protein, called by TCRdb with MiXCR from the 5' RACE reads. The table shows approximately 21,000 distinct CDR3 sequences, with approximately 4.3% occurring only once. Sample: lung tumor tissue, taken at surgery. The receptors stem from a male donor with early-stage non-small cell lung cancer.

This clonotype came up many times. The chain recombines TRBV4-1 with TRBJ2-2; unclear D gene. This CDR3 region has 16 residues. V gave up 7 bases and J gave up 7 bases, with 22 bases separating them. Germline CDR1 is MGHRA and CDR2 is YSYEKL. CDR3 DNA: TGCGCCAGCACCCTAGGTCTGGGTCTGGTAGGCGGGGAGCTGTTTTTT. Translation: CASTLGLGLVGGELFF.

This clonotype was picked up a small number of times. The CDR3 loop is CASSQLREQYF. CDR3 nucleotides: TGTGCCAGCAGCCAACTCCGCGAGCAGTACTTC. The V and J genes are TRBV6-2 or TRBV6-3 and TRBJ2-7, with no clear D. Germline values: CDR1 MNHEY, CDR2 SVGEGT. This CDR3 comprises 11 residues. Trimming took 6 bases from V and 6 from J, leaving 9 bases between them.

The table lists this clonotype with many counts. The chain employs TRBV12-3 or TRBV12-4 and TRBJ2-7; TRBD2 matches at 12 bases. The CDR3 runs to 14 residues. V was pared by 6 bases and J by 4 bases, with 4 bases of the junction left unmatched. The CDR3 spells CASRVTSGGYEQYF. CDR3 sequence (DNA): TGTGCCAGCAGGGTGACTAGCGGGGGTTACGAGCAGTACTTC.

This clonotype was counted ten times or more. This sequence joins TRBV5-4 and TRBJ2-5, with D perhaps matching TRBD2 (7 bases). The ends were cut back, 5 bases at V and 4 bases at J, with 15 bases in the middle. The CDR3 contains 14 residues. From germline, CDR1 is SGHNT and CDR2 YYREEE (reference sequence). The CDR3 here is CASSFAGAVETQYF. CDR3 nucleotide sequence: TGTGCCAGCAGTTTCGCGGGGGCCGTAGAGACCCAGTACTTC.

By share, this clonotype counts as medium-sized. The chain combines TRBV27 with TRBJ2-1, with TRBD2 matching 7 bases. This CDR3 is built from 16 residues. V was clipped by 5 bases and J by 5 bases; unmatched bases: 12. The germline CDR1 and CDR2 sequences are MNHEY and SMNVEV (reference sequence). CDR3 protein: CASSPLWTGGHNEQFF. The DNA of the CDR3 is TGTGCCAGCAGTCCCCTCTGGACGGGGGGTCACAATGAGCAGTTCTTC.

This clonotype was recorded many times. CDR3 amino acids: CASSVFNTGELFF. The CDR3 DNA reads TGTGCCAGCAGCGTATTCAACACCGGGGAGCTGTTTTTT. The V and J genes are TRBV9 and TRBJ2-2, with D uncertain. V dropped 1 base and J dropped 2 bases, with 3 bases sitting between them. The CDR3 is 13 amino acids. Germline CDR1 and CDR2: SGDLS and YYNGEE. Supplemented by reference TRBV9 and TRBJ2-2, the full variable domain reads DSGVTQTPKHLITATGQRVTLRCSPRSGDLSVYWYQQSLDQGLQFLIQYYNGEERAKGNILERFSAQQFPDLHSELNLSSLELGDSALYFCASSVFNTGELFFGEGSRLTVL.

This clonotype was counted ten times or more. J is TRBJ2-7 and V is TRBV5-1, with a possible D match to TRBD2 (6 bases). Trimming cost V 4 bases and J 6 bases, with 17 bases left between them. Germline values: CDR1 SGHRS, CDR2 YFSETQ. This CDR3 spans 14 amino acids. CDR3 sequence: CASSDGTRSSEQYF. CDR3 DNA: TGCGCCAGCAGCGACGGGACTCGGAGTTCCGAGCAGTACTTC.